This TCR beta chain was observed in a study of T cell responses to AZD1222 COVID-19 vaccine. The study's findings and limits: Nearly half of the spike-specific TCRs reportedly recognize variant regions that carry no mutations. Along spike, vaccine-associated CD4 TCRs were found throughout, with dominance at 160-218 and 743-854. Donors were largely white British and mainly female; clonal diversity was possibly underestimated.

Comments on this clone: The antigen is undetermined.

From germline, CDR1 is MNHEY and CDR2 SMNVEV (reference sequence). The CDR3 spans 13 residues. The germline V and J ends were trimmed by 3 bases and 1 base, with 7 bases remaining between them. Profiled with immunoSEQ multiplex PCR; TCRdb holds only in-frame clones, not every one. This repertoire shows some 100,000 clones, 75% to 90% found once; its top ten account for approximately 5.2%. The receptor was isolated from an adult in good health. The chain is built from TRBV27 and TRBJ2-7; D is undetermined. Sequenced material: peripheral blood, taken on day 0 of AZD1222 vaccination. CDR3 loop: CASSLGRSYEQYF. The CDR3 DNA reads TGTGCCAGCAGTTTGGGCAGATCCTACGAGCAGTACTTC.